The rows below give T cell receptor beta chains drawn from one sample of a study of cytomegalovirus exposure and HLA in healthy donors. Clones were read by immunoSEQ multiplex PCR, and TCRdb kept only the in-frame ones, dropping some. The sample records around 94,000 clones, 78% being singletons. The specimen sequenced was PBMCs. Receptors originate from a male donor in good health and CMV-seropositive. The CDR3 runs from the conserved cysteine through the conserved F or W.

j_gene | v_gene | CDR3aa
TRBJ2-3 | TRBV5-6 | CASSLAGLGGRGRADTQYF
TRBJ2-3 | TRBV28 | CASSLGTSSSTDTQYF
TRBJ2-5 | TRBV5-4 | CASSSNGQGQETQYF
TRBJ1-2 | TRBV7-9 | CASSLGAVGYTF
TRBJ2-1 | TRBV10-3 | CAIRGDTLNEQFF
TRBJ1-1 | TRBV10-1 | CASSSRVNTEAFF
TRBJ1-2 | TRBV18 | CASSLGGESYGYTF
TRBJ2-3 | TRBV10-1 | CASSDLAGQTDDKQYF
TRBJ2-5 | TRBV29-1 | CSVVRHFQETQYF
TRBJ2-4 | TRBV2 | CASSGLAGIQYF
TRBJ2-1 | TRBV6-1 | CASSEGGGIAYEQFF
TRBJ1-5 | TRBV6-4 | CASSEQGGKGQPQHF
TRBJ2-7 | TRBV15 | CASGQGNPPVYEQYF
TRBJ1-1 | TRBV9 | CASSGVGRDTEAFF
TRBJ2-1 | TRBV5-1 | CASSPAGAYNEQFF
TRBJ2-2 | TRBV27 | CASSSRTVWTSGRIPPGELFF
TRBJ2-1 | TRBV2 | CAGGQMSYNEQFF
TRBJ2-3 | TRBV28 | CASSSGGSTDTQYF
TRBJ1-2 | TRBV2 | CASSPLAGNYGYTF
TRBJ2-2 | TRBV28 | CASKEGTGASGELFF
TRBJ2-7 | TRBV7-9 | CASSLSQSSYEQYF
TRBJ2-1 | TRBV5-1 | CASSLQGGGKAYNEQFF
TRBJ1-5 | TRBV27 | CASRPGGMSQPQHF
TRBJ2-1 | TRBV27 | CASSLIAGVYGEQFF
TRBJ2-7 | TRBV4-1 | CASSQGLLAGISYEQYF
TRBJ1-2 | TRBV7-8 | CASSLVRVANYGYTF
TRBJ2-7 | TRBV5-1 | CASSWGRGGPQEQYF
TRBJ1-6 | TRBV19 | CASSMEAYSPLHF
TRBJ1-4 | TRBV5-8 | CASSYSGGKLFF
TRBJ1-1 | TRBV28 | CASSLYTGGTEAFF
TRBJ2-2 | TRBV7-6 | CASSSSGLAAGELFF
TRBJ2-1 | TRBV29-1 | CSVTGYNEQFF
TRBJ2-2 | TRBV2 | CASSEIAGGSGELFF
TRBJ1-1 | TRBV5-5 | CASSWGQGNTEAFF
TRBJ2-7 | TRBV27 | CASSLGRGSEQYF
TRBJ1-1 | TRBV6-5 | CASSNRELNTEAFF
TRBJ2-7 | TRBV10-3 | CAISRDRSYEQYF
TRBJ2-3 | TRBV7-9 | CASSPEDF
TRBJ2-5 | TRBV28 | CASSQRMGETQYF